The 7 T cell receptor beta chains below were found in one sample sequenced in a study of a mutant IDH1 vaccine in newly diagnosed glioma. Antigens for these TCRs are unknown. Sequencing used immunoSEQ multiplex PCR; TCRdb keeps in-frame clones, though not all of them. Counted here are about 55,000 clones, approximately 80% occurring once; the ten biggest clones make up roughly 5%. Time point defined: week 47, end of study. Every single dose of the vaccine, 300 ug of mutant IDH1 20-mer peptide, came with topical imiquimod. The sample was PBMCs, taken from a glioma patient whose treatment included an IDH1 peptide vaccine. The receptor source for this set is a woman in her thirties or forties with glioma. Some clones in this sample may be carry-over from other donors' samples.

This clone showed up just once. The gene calls are TRBV7-9 and TRBJ2-7; perhaps TRBD1 as D (6 bases). This CDR3 region has 15 residues. Germline assignment: CDR1 SEHNR and CDR2 FQNEAQ (reference sequence). V gave up 2 bases and J gave up 2 bases, with 13 bases separating them. The CDR3 reads CASSLIAAGAYEQYF. In nucleotides, the CDR3 is TGTGCCAGCAGCTTAATCGCCGCAGGGGCCTACGAGCAGTACTTC.

This chain uses TRBV10-3 with TRBJ2-3; D not resolved. The CDR3 covers 11 residues. The germline CDR1 and CDR2 sequences are ENHRY and SYGVKD. Trimming removed 5 bases at V and 0 bases at J, with 0 bases between. As DNA, the CDR3 is TGTGCCATCAGTAGCACAGATACGCAGTATTTT. Translating gives CAISSTDTQYF.

This clone showed up just a few times. Other DNA sequences in this sample translate to the same CDR3. The genes are TRBV4-3 and TRBJ1-1; D uncertain. The CDR3 spans 12 residues. V lost 4 bases and J 7 bases, leaving 10 bases between the germline ends. Looked up from germline, CDR1 is LGHNA and CDR2 is YSLEER. As DNA, the CDR3 is TGCGCCAGCAGCCGGGTCCAAGGTGAAGCTTTCTTT. Residues: CASSRVQGEAFF.

The sample holds a few counts of this clone. The chain is built from TRBV5-6 and TRBJ1-1; no definite D call. CDR1 is SGHDT, CDR2 YYEEEE, per germline. Trimming stripped 1 base from V and 4 bases from J, with 14 bases between. The CDR3 is made up of 15 amino acids. The DNA of the CDR3 is TGTGCCAGCAGCTTGATCTCGGGAGAGGGCACTGAAGCTTTCTTT. Protein: CASSLISGEGTEAFF. The full variable domain, in which reference TRBV5-6 and TRBJ1-1 provide the parts outside the CDR3, is DAGVTQSPTHLIKTRGQQVTLRCSPKSGHDTVSWYQQALGQGPQFIFQYYEEEERQRGNFPDRFSGHQFPNYSSELNVNALLLGDSALYLCASSLISGEGTEAFFGQGTRLTVV.

J is TRBJ1-5 and V is TRBV5-4; maybe TRBD1 (6 bases). The CDR3 spans 13 residues. The V end lost 0 bases, the J end lost 5 bases, and 6 bases lay between the germline ends. From germline, CDR1 is SGHNT and CDR2 YYREEE (reference sequence). In DNA, the CDR3 is TGTGCCAGCAGCTTGGACAGGGATCAGCCCCAGCATTTT. Residues: CASSLDRDQPQHF.

The rearrangement joins TRBV10-1 to TRBJ2-7; a possible D gene is TRBD2 (6 bases). The length of the CDR3 is 15 residues. Trimming took 3 bases from V and 2 from J, leaving 14 bases between them. CDR1 and CDR2 from the germline V gene are WNHNN and SYGVQD (reference sequence). The CDR3 DNA reads as TGCGCCAGCAGTGACGGGTCGGCGGGGACCTACGAGCAGTACTTC. The encoded protein is CASSDGSAGTYEQYF.

The chain carries TRBV2 and TRBJ2-3; TRBD1 aligns across 7 bases. The CDR3 extends over 14 amino acids. Unmatched junction bases numbered 9, after V lost 8 bases and J lost 4 bases. Looked up from germline, CDR1 is SNHLY and CDR2 is FYNNEI. The CDR3 region is CASARLQGSDTQYF. CDR3 bases: TGTGCCAGCGCACGGTTACAGGGGTCAGATACGCAGTATTTT.